The 30 T cell receptor beta chains given below trace back to one sample, sequenced in a study of CD4 T cells in relation to SARS-CoV-2 and coronaviruses. The unexposed donors gave CD4+ T cells in about 2010-2019, prior to COVID-19. The cells were cultured for around ten days before CD4+ T cells were isolated. TCRdb keeps only in-frame clones here, not all; method: immunoSEQ multiplex PCR. The sample lists 20,000 or so clones, roughly three quarters occurring once. Antigens of these TCRs are unknown. Sequencing used CD4+ T cells from PBMCs, cultured in vitro. All receptors derive from a human donor in good health.

This clone has a single count. This chain joins TRBV5-1 and TRBJ2-5, with 9 bases fitting TRBD1. CDR1 and CDR2 from the germline V gene are SGHRS and YFSETQ. The CDR3 has 16 amino acids. Losses at the gene ends were 3 bases for V and 4 bases for J; bases not matched to a gene: 10. The CDR3, as DNA: TGCGCCAGCAGCTCCGGTGACAGGGGGTGGATAGAGACCCAGTACTTC. It specifies CASSSGDRGWIETQYF.

The chain recombines TRBV7-8 with TRBJ2-2, with 7 bases aligning to TRBD2. Trimming at V came to 6 bases and at J to 4 bases, leaving 8 bases not matched to a gene. CDR1 and CDR2 from the germline V gene are SGHVS and FQNEAQ. This CDR3 has 15 amino acids. The CDR3 is CASSPTSASTGELFF. Here the CDR3 DNA reads TGTGCCAGCAGTCCCACTAGCGCCTCCACCGGGGAGCTGTTTTTT.

This chain connects TRBV5-1 to TRBJ1-1; no reliable D call. Trimming took off 0 bases at V and 1 base at J, with 10 bases between the two ends. The CDR3 has 15 amino acids. The germline V gene encodes CDR1 SGHRS and CDR2 YFSETQ. The DNA for the CDR3 is TGCGCCAGCAGCTTGGCCGTTGGTGGGAACACTGAAGCTTTCTTT. Amino acid sequence: CASSLAVGGNTEAFF.

Comment on this clone: It is likely a read error: a sequence one base away is far more abundant. The chain is built from TRBV7-2 and TRBJ1-1; no definite D call. CDR3 length equals 13 residues. Trimming removed 1 base from V and 2 bases from J, with 5 bases in between. Germline V gives CDR1 SGHTA, CDR2 FQGNSA. The CDR3 spells CASSLVVNTEAFF. The DNA of the CDR3 is TGTGCCAGCAGCTTAGTGGTTAACACTGAAGCTTTCTTT.

The genes are TRBV12-5 and TRBJ2-2, with D maybe TRBD1 (6 bases). Germline V CDR1 and CDR2: LGHNT, FRNRAP. The CDR3 is 17 residues long. Trimming removed 6 bases at V and 7 bases at J, with 24 bases between. The chain's CDR3 is CASGVPGTTKINGELFF. For the CDR3, the DNA is TGTGCTAGTGGCGTGCCCGGGACAACCAAAATTAACGGGGAGCTGTTTTTT. The full variable domain, completed using reference TRBV12-5 and TRBJ2-2, is DARVTQTPRHKVTEMGQEVTMRCQPILGHNTVFWYRQTMMQGLELLAYFRNRAPLDDSGMPKDRFSAEMPDATLATLKIQPSEPRDSAVYFCASGVPGTTKINGELFFGEGSRLTVL.

This chain links TRBV7-9 with TRBJ1-1; 8 bases match TRBD1. From germline, CDR1 is SEHNR and CDR2 FQNEAQ (reference sequence). J was trimmed by 7 bases and V by 0 bases; bases with no gene match: 1. This CDR3 region has 13 residues. CDR3 loop: CASSLAGQVEAFF. The CDR3 nucleotides read TGTGCCAGCAGCTTAGCGGGACAGGTTGAAGCTTTCTTT.

The V call is TRBV30, the J call TRBJ1-4, with D unresolved. The V and J ends lost 4 bases and 11 bases respectively, with 14 bases between them. In germline, CDR1 is GTSNPN, CDR2 SVGIG (reference sequence). This CDR3 comprises 12 residues. CDR3 region: CAWNNWERKLFF. The CDR3 DNA is TGTGCCTGGAATAACTGGGAGAGGAAACTGTTTTTT.

The chain employs TRBV2 and TRBJ2-7, with TRBD2 matching 8 bases. Germline CDR1 and CDR2: SNHLY and FYNNEI. The V gene end was trimmed by 6 bases and the J gene end by 0 bases; junction bases not matched to a gene: 7. This CDR3 is 15 amino acids long. As DNA, the CDR3 is TGTGCCAGCAGGGAGGGGACTAGGGTCTCCTACGAGCAGTACTTC. Translated, it gives CASREGTRVSYEQYF.

The chain joins TRBV7-2 to TRBJ1-5; D gene ambiguous. Germline CDR1 reads SGHTA; CDR2 reads FQGNSA. The CDR3 runs to 13 residues. Trimming removed 1 base from V and 4 bases from J, with 5 bases in between. The CDR3: CASSLVGNQPQHF. In nucleotides, the CDR3 is TGTGCCAGCAGCTTAGTCGGGAATCAGCCCCAGCATTTT.

The rearrangement uses TRBV6-6 and TRBJ1-2; no definite D call. The CDR3 sequence is 13 residues long. V was shortened by 6 bases and J by 4 bases, with 12 bases between the two germline ends. The germline gives CDR1 MNHNY, CDR2 SVGAGI (reference sequence). DNA of the CDR3: TGTGCCAGCAGCTCCGACACGGTCTATGGCTACACCTTC. As protein: CASSSDTVYGYTF.

J is TRBJ2-5 and V is TRBV19; D is ambiguous. This CDR3 region has 13 residues. V was clipped by 0 bases and J by 5 bases, with 7 bases between them. CDR1 and CDR2 (germline): LNHDA, SQIVND (reference sequence). In DNA, the CDR3 is TGTGCCAGTAGTATAGATGTATCGGAGACCCAGTACTTC. Its protein is CASSIDVSETQYF.

The chain is built from TRBV5-1 and TRBJ2-7; D is ambiguous. V gave up 7 bases and J gave up 0 bases, with 14 bases separating them. The CDR3 runs 14 residues. The germline V gene encodes CDR1 SGHRS and CDR2 YFSETQ. The CDR3 DNA is TGCGCCAGCGGACCCTCACAGAGCTCCTACGAGCAGTACTTC. Its translation: CASGPSQSSYEQYF.

This clone is medium-sized by share. This chain links TRBV3-1 (or the pseudogene TRBV3-2) with TRBJ2-6; D is unclear. This CDR3 contains 15 residues. Trimming left V 1 base short and J 0 bases short, with 4 bases between. The germline V gene encodes CDR1 LGHDT and CDR2 YNNKEL (reference sequence). The CDR3 bases are TGTGCCAGCAGCCAAGTCCCCTCTGGGGCCAACGTCCTGACTTTC. Translating gives CASSQVPSGANVLTF.

This clone was seen more than once but under ten times. The chain is built from TRBV7-6 and TRBJ2-2; 11 positions match TRBD1. The trim removed 5 bases at V and 6 bases at J, leaving 8 bases unmatched. The CDR3 extends over 16 amino acids. Germline V CDR1 and CDR2: SGHVS, FNYEAQ. CDR3 loop: CASSPEGQGVPGELFF. CDR3 bases: TGTGCCAGCAGCCCAGAGGGACAGGGGGTTCCCGGGGAGCTGTTTTTT.

The chain couples TRBV3-1 (or the pseudogene TRBV3-2) to TRBJ1-2, with 7 bases lining up with TRBD1. This CDR3 has 13 residues. Germline V CDR1 and CDR2: LGHDT, YNNKEL (reference sequence). The J segment lost 4 bases and the V segment lost 6 bases, leaving 5 bases of the junction unmatched. The CDR3 region is CASRHRDSYGYTF. As DNA, the CDR3 is TGTGCCAGCAGACACCGGGACAGCTATGGCTACACCTTC.

DNA of the CDR3: TGTGCCAGCAGCTTAGGTGGAGGCATGGGTGAGCAGTACTTC. Amino acid sequence: CASSLGGGMGEQYF. The gene calls are TRBV7-3 and TRBJ2-7; D perhaps matches TRBD2 (5 bases). Germline values: CDR1 SGHTA, CDR2 FQGTGA. The CDR3 totals 14 residues. The ends were cut back, 2 bases at V and 7 bases at J, with 15 bases in the middle.

V and J are TRBV28 and TRBJ2-5; weak D call: TRBD2 (6 bases). CDR1 and CDR2 (germline): MDHEN, SYDVKM. Deletions cut 5 bases from V and 5 bases from J, with 15 bases between. The CDR3 is 14 amino acids. The CDR3 region has the DNA TGTGCCAGCAGTAACACCGGGACTTTCGAGACCCAGTACTTC. Translation: CASSNTGTFETQYF.

This clone came up once. The chain joins TRBV6-5 to TRBJ1-1, with D possibly TRBD1 on 5 matching bases. The CDR3 runs to 15 residues. Germline V gene sequence: CDR1 MNHEY, CDR2 SVGAGI. With 5 bases removed from V and 1 base from J, the gap between germline ends came to 14 bases. CDR3 in amino acids: CASSLQRDRNTEAFF. Written as DNA, the CDR3 is TGTGCCAGCAGTCTACAAAGGGACCGGAACACTGAAGCTTTCTTT.

This clone was seen only once. This rearrangement joins TRBV18 to TRBJ2-7; D possibly matches TRBD1 or TRBD2 (6 bases each). The CDR3 runs 15 residues. The germline V and J ends were trimmed by 1 base and 1 base, with 11 bases remaining between them. Germline-derived CDR1 and CDR2 are KGHSH and LQKENI. The CDR3 loop reads CASSPQAGTSYEQYF. The CDR3, as DNA: TGTGCCAGCTCACCACAGGCGGGGACATCCTACGAGCAGTACTTC.

The chain couples TRBV5-1 to TRBJ2-7; 10 nucleotides match TRBD2. J lost 2 bases, V lost 4 bases, and 3 bases had no gene match. From germline, CDR1 is SGHRS and CDR2 YFSETQ. The CDR3 is 14 residues long. For the CDR3, the DNA is TGCGCCAGCAGCCCTAGCGGGGGACCCTACGAGCAGTACTTC. The encoded protein is CASSPSGGPYEQYF.

This rearrangement joins TRBV18 to TRBJ2-1; 7 bases map to TRBD2. The CDR3 is made up of 18 amino acids. J was trimmed by 4 bases and V by 4 bases; bases with no gene match: 16. Per germline, CDR1 KGHSH and CDR2 LQKENI. The CDR3 loop is CASSRSTSAGVLYNEQFF. The CDR3 bases are TGTGCCAGCTCACGATCCACTAGCGCGGGAGTGTTGTACAATGAGCAGTTCTTC.

The V call is TRBV12-3 or TRBV12-4, the J call TRBJ2-5, with TRBD1 matching over 9 bases. After removal of 6 bases from V and 5 bases from J, the junction contained 4 bases not matched to a gene. The CDR3 covers 13 residues. The CDR3 sequence is CASSSGQGETQYF. Written as DNA, the CDR3 is TGTGCCAGCAGCTCCGGACAGGGGGAGACCCAGTACTTC.

J is TRBJ2-4 and V is TRBV27; the D gene is possibly TRBD2 (6 bases). The CDR3 is 17 residues long. The ends were cut back, 2 bases at V and 3 bases at J, with 17 bases in the middle. From germline, CDR1 is MNHEY and CDR2 SMNVEV (reference sequence). CDR3 loop: CASSLLSGVIDKNIQYF. CDR3 coding DNA: TGTGCCAGCAGTTTACTGTCGGGAGTGATTGACAAAAACATTCAGTACTTC.

With regard to this clone: Mismatch with germline at one junction end may stem from a read error. The sample contains more than one DNA sequence encoding this CDR3. In DNA form, the CDR3 reads TGCAGCGTTAACAGGGTCAACGGCTACACCTTT. It codes for CSVNRVNGYTF. V and J are TRBV29-1 and TRBJ1-2; TRBD1 is a possible D gene (6 bases). CDR3 length equals 11 residues. Germline assignment: CDR1 SQVTM and CDR2 ANQGSEA.

The chain combines TRBV5-1 with TRBJ2-1, with TRBD2 matching over 15 bases. In germline, CDR1 is SGHRS, CDR2 YFSETQ. The CDR3 loop spans 18 amino acids. After removal of 4 bases from V and 7 bases from J, the junction contained 12 bases not matched to a gene. The CDR3 DNA follows: TGCGCCAGCAGCAAGGGACTAGCGGGAGGCCTGGGGTATAATGAGCAGTTCTTC. It is translated as CASSKGLAGGLGYNEQFF.

The gene calls are TRBV2 and TRBJ2-2; D unresolved. This CDR3 is 15 amino acids long. The V gene's germline CDR1 is SNHLY and CDR2 FYNNEI. The V end lost 3 bases, the J end lost 1 base, and 9 bases lay between the germline ends. In DNA, the CDR3 is TGTGCCAGCAGTGATTGGATCCTGAACACCGGGGAGCTGTTTTTT. Encoded protein: CASSDWILNTGELFF.

The chain joins TRBV6-5 to TRBJ1-2, with a weak D call TRBD1 (6 bases). V was pared by 6 bases and J by 0 bases, with 8 bases between. The CDR3 is 13 amino acids. Germline loops: CDR1 MNHEY, CDR2 SVGAGI. The DNA for the CDR3 is TGTGCCAGCAGACAGGGCACTAACTATGGCTACACCTTC. The encoded protein is CASRQGTNYGYTF.

As DNA, the CDR3 is TGTGCCAGCAGCTTAAATGGCGGGGAGACCCAGTACTTC. This gives the protein CASSLNGGETQYF. The chain couples TRBV7-3 to TRBJ2-5, with a possible D match to TRBD2 (5 bases). Between the trimmed V and J ends, which lost 1 base and 5 bases, there was a span of 8 bases. The V gene's germline CDR1 is SGHTA and CDR2 FQGTGA. CDR3 length: 13 amino acids.

In regard to this clone: Other DNA sequences in the sample encode the same CDR3. The rearrangement joins TRBV7-9 to TRBJ2-5; no definite D call. The CDR3 extends over 12 amino acids. Germline CDR1 is SEHNR and CDR2 is FQNEAQ (reference sequence). Trimming pared 3 bases from V and 2 bases from J, leaving 4 bases between. DNA for the CDR3: TGTGCCAGCAGCTTCTCGCAAGAGACCCAGTACTTC. It translates to CASSFSQETQYF.

The CDR3 bases are TGTGCCAGCAGCACCCGATCTAGCGGGGGGCCCACCGGGGAGCTGTTTTTT. Amino acid sequence: CASSTRSSGGPTGELFF. The chain recombines TRBV7-3 with TRBJ2-2; 11 positions agree with TRBD2. CDR1 SGHTA and CDR2 FQGTGA come from the germline V gene. V lost 5 bases to trimming and J lost 4 bases; unmatched junction nucleotides: 9. The CDR3 consists of 17 residues.